One sample yielded the 32 T cell receptor beta chains listed below, sequenced in a study of CD8+ T cells in alopecia areata (dated by TCRdb to 2016 to 2019). The method was the immunoSEQ multiplex PCR assay. RNA was extracted from all samples and reverse transcribed into cDNA as template for TCR sequencing. Here the immuneACCESS table is served through TCRdb, limited to in-frame sequences with V and J called. Missing clones are a known gap in these copies; in checked studies unresolved V genes cover under half, and the rest lacks a known reason. In this sample the table shows over 150,000 clones, 50% to 60% of which occur a single time. The ten biggest clones cover about 0.65% of the sample. What the time point label conveys for this sample: more than three weeks on oral tofacitinib. The treatment or condition label on this specimen signifies: oral pan-JAK inhibitor, 5-10 mg twice daily. The sample in question was CD4+ T cells sorted from blood, obtained at week 4, from a patient treated with tofacitinib. The receptors stem from a human donor with alopecia areata.

Here the CDR3 reads CASSLALGSAETQYF. CDR3 DNA sequence: TGCGCCAGCAGCTTGGCCCTGGGGTCCGCGGAGACCCAGTACTTC. The rearrangement joins TRBV5-1 to TRBJ2-5; D unresolved. The V end was cut by 0 bases, the J end by 5 bases, with 14 bases between. Germline assignment: CDR1 SGHRS and CDR2 YFSETQ. This CDR3 spans 15 amino acids.

The gene calls are TRBV30 and TRBJ1-1; 7 bases map to TRBD1. Germline V CDR1 and CDR2: GTSNPN, SVGIG (reference sequence). The CDR3 has 15 residues. V dropped 0 bases and J dropped 2; count of bases not matched to a gene: 6. CDR3 sequence reads: CAWSVHRDRNTEAFF. DNA of the CDR3: TGTGCCTGGAGTGTACATCGGGACAGAAACACTGAAGCTTTCTTT.

The count of this clone is one. The chain joins TRBV7-2 to TRBJ2-1, with D possibly TRBD2 on 5 matching bases. CDR1 is SGHTA, CDR2 FQGNSA, per germline. There are 13 residues in the CDR3. V gave up 10 bases and J gave up 5 bases, with 15 bases separating them. The CDR3: CATSRRRDNEQFF. In DNA form, the CDR3 reads TGTGCCACCTCTAGGAGGCGAGACAATGAGCAGTTCTTC.

This chain uses TRBV29-1 with TRBJ1-1; 8 positions match TRBD1. The CDR3 is made up of 14 amino acids. Germline CDR1 is SQVTM and CDR2 is ANQGSEA. Trimming at V came to 4 bases and at J to 1 base, leaving 5 bases not matched to a gene. CDR3 DNA: TGCAGCGTTGCCCGGACAGGGTGGAACACTGAAGCTTTCTTT. Translated: CSVARTGWNTEAFF.

This rearrangement joins TRBV29-1 to TRBJ1-1; D is unresolved. The CDR3 totals 13 residues. Per the germline V gene, CDR1 is SQVTM and CDR2 is ANQGSEA. The V end lost 8 bases, the J end lost 5 bases, and 18 bases lay between the germline ends. The chain's CDR3 is CSTRLHAGTEAFF. CDR3 DNA: TGCAGCACCCGTTTACACGCTGGGACTGAAGCTTTCTTT.

The CDR3, as DNA: TGTGCCTGGAGTTACCGGACAGTGTCCTACAATGAGCAGTTCTTC. Translating it yields CAWSYRTVSYNEQFF. V gene TRBV30 combines with J gene TRBJ2-1; TRBD1 is a possible D gene (6 bases). Looked up from germline, CDR1 is GTSNPN and CDR2 is SVGIG (reference sequence). With 2 bases removed from V and 1 base from J, the gap between germline ends came to 12 bases. CDR3 length: 15 residues.

There are a few counts of this clone. The sample contains more than one DNA sequence encoding this CDR3. V gene TRBV7-9 combines with J gene TRBJ2-5; D remains ambiguous. In germline, CDR1 is SEHNR, CDR2 FQNEAQ (reference sequence). Trimming pared 3 bases from V and 5 bases from J, leaving 4 bases between. This CDR3 comprises 11 residues. CDR3 sequence reads: CASSFRETQYF. The CDR3 nucleotides read TGTGCCAGCAGCTTCCGGGAGACCCAGTACTTC.

There are a few counts of this clone. The V call is TRBV14, the J call TRBJ2-7, with unresolved D. With 0 bases removed from V and 5 bases from J, the gap between germline ends came to 8 bases. Per germline, CDR1 SGHDN and CDR2 FVKESK. The CDR3 length is 13 residues. The CDR3 is CASSQDQSDEQYF. The CDR3 DNA is TGTGCCAGCAGCCAAGATCAATCCGACGAGCAGTACTTC.

This chain links TRBV11-2 with TRBJ2-3; possible D gene TRBD1, 6 bases. The CDR3 consists of 13 residues. The V and J ends lost 3 bases and 5 bases respectively, with 9 bases between them. In germline, CDR1 is SGHAT, CDR2 FQNNGV. The CDR3 reads CASSFTGQDTQYF. For the CDR3, the DNA is TGTGCCAGCAGCTTTACAGGGCAAGATACGCAGTATTTT.

Regarding this clone: The same CDR3 is also encoded by other DNA sequences in this sample. V gene TRBV27 combines with J gene TRBJ2-5; TRBD1 might be the D (6 bases). V was shortened by 6 bases and J by 2 bases, with 10 bases between the two germline ends. This CDR3 contains 13 residues. From germline, CDR1 is MNHEY and CDR2 SMNVEV (reference sequence). The CDR3 sequence is CASRRTGQETQYF. The CDR3 bases are TGTGCCAGCAGGAGAACAGGGCAAGAGACCCAGTACTTC.

The chain employs TRBV28 and TRBJ1-2, with TRBD1 matching over 8 bases. Unmatched junction bases numbered 10, after V lost 8 bases and J lost 8 bases. The CDR3 sequence is 13 residues long. Looked up from germline, CDR1 is MDHEN and CDR2 is SYDVKM. The DNA for the CDR3 is TGTGCCAGCCGCCTGCAGGGGGCCTGGGGCTACACCTTC. This codes for CASRLQGAWGYTF.

The J gene is TRBJ1-2, the V gene TRBV6-5; D ambiguous. V lost 4 bases and J lost 7, with 10 bases in between. This CDR3 is 12 amino acids long. CDR1 is MNHEY, CDR2 SVGAGI, per germline. For the CDR3, the DNA is TGTGCCAGCAGTTCCCGGCAAGGTGGCTACACCTTC. Protein product: CASSSRQGGYTF.

The sample holds a few counts of this clone. CDR3 sequence: CASSRDRGRYTEAFF. The CDR3 DNA reads as TGTGCCAGCAGCCGCGACAGGGGACGATACACTGAAGCTTTCTTT. The V call is TRBV11-2, the J call TRBJ1-1; the match to TRBD1 covers 8 bases. The V gene's germline CDR1 is SGHAT and CDR2 FQNNGV. The CDR3 loop spans 15 amino acids. The V gene end was trimmed by 5 bases and the J gene end by 3 bases; junction bases not matched to a gene: 8. The variable domain in full, with the rest retrieved from reference TRBV11-2 and TRBJ1-1, is EAGVAQSPRYKIIEKRQSVAFWCNPISGHATLYWYQQILGQGPKLLIQFQNNGVVDDSQLPKDRFSAERLKGVDSTLKIQPAKLEDSAVYLCASSRDRGRYTEAFFGQGTRLTVV.

J is TRBJ2-4 and V is TRBV29-1; possibly TRBD2 for D (6 bases). The CDR3 is 12 amino acids. Germline CDR1 reads SQVTM; CDR2 reads ANQGSEA. The ends were cut back, 6 bases at V and 3 bases at J, with 9 bases in the middle. The CDR3 DNA reads TGCAGCGTGGCGGGGCTCAAAAACATTCAGTACTTC. This sequence encodes CSVAGLKNIQYF.

This clone was counted a single time. The chain recombines TRBV19 with TRBJ2-5, with 7 bases that match TRBD1. The ends lost 7 bases at V and 5 bases at J; junction bases unmatched: 4. The length of the CDR3 is 12 residues. CDR1 and CDR2 (germline): LNHDA, SQIVND (reference sequence). This chain's CDR3 is CASTDRMETQYF. The CDR3 DNA follows: TGTGCCAGTACGGACAGGATGGAGACCCAGTACTTC. Filled out from reference TRBV19 and TRBJ2-5, the complete variable domain reads DGGITQSPKYLFRKEGQNVTLSCEQNLNHDAMYWYRQDPGQGLRLIYYSQIVNDFQKGDIAEGYSVSREKKESFPLTVTSAQKNPTAFYLCASTDRMETQYFGPGTRLLVL.

This clone was found once. This sequence joins TRBV30 and TRBJ2-1; D is uncertain. CDR1 and CDR2 (germline): GTSNPN, SVGIG (reference sequence). V shed 3 bases and J shed 3 bases, with 9 bases lying between them. The CDR3 is made up of 13 amino acids. The CDR3 nucleotides are TGTGCCTGGAGGGTGGCATTCTACAATGAGCAGTTCTTC. Residues: CAWRVAFYNEQFF. The whole variable domain, filled in from reference TRBV30 and TRBJ2-1, reads SQTIHQWPATLVQPVGSPLSLECTVEGTSNPNLYWYRQAAGRGLQLLFYSVGIGQISSEVPQNLSASRPQDRQFILSSKKLLLSDSGFYLCAWRVAFYNEQFFGPGTRLTVL.

This clone was counted between two and nine times. V usage is TRBV27 and J usage is TRBJ2-7, with 8 bases fitting TRBD2. CDR1 is MNHEY, CDR2 SMNVEV, per germline (reference sequence). V dropped 7 bases and J dropped 0; count of bases not matched to a gene: 8. This CDR3 is built from 15 residues. The CDR3 coding sequence is TGTGCCAGCAAGTCTGGAGCGGGAGTCTCCTACGAGCAGTACTTC. Amino acids: CASKSGAGVSYEQYF.

The rearrangement joins TRBV9 to TRBJ2-7; 11 nucleotides match TRBD2. Germline values: CDR1 SGDLS, CDR2 YYNGEE. The CDR3 has 17 residues. Trimming removed 2 bases from V and 3 bases from J; junction bases left unmatched: 10. CDR3 in DNA: TGTGCCAGCAGCGTCCATACCGCGGGACTAGCGGACTACGAGCAGTACTTC. Its translation: CASSVHTAGLADYEQYF.

This clone turned up a few times. This chain links TRBV7-9 with TRBJ2-5, with 8 bases fitting TRBD1. The CDR3 covers 14 residues. CDR1 and CDR2 (germline): SEHNR, FQNEAQ (reference sequence). V trimming: 3 bases; J trimming: 4 bases; junction bases outside the gene matches: 4. CDR3 sequence reads: CASSFGTGAETQYF. Here the CDR3 DNA reads TGTGCCAGCAGCTTCGGGACAGGTGCAGAGACCCAGTACTTC.

Here the CDR3 DNA reads TGTGCCTGGACCACCCAGAGGGCCCAGTACTTC. The encoded protein is CAWTTQRAQYF. The chain employs TRBV30 and TRBJ2-5, with D possibly matching TRBD2 (5 bases). CDR3 length: 11 residues. V dropped 4 bases and J dropped 9 bases, with 12 bases sitting between them. Germline assignment: CDR1 GTSNPN and CDR2 SVGIG (reference sequence).

As for this clone: One end of the junction varies from germline; a read error may be responsible. The DNA for the CDR3 is TGTGCCAGCAGCCTAGCTAGCATCACCGGGGAGCTGTTTTTT. Its protein is CASSLASITGELFF. This chain joins TRBV7-2 and TRBJ2-2; D possibly corresponds to TRBD2 (5 bases). Germline loops: CDR1 SGHTA, CDR2 FQGNSA. The CDR3 length is 14 residues.

The rearrangement joins TRBV27 to TRBJ2-3, with 8 bases fitting TRBD1. The germline V gene has CDR1 MNHEY and CDR2 SMNVEV (reference sequence). CDR3 length: 16 amino acids. V shed 4 bases, J shed 1 base, and the junction held 7 bases outside the gene matches. In nucleotides, the CDR3 is TGTGCCAGCAGTTCCTGGGGGACAGGAGGCACAGATACGCAGTATTTT. Encoded protein: CASSSWGTGGTDTQYF.

The chain links TRBV2 to TRBJ1-2, with 7 bases lining up with TRBD1. The ends lost 5 bases at V and 5 bases at J; junction bases unmatched: 2. The CDR3 is made up of 12 amino acids. Germline CDR1 is SNHLY and CDR2 is FYNNEI. This CDR3 is CASSRQGYGYTF. The CDR3 DNA is TGTGCCAGCAGTCGACAGGGTTATGGCTACACCTTC.

This clone appeared a few times. The rearrangement joins TRBV5-4 to TRBJ2-2; the D is unclear. The V gene lost 0 bases and the J gene lost 6 bases, with 3 bases spanning the gap. Germline values: CDR1 SGHNT, CDR2 YYREEE (reference sequence). This CDR3 comprises 12 residues. CDR3 nucleotides: TGTGCCAGCAGCTTGGGTCCCGGGGAGCTGTTTTTT. The encoded protein is CASSLGPGELFF.

The rearrangement uses TRBV4-3 and TRBJ2-3; D is unresolved. The CDR3 extends over 17 amino acids. Deletions cut 4 bases from V and 2 bases from J, with 19 bases between. Looked up from germline, CDR1 is LGHNA and CDR2 is YSLEER. CDR3 in amino acids: CASSRARAYDNTDTQYF. CDR3 nucleotides: TGCGCCAGCAGCCGAGCCCGGGCATACGATAACACAGATACGCAGTATTTT.

This sequence joins TRBV7-2 and TRBJ1-4; D possibly corresponds to TRBD1 (5 bases). There are 15 residues in the CDR3. CDR1 and CDR2 (germline): SGHTA, FQGNSA. V shed 5 bases and J shed 8 bases, with 18 bases lying between them. The CDR3: CASSTSGLREEKLFF. The CDR3 DNA sequence: TGTGCCAGCAGCACTTCGGGGCTAAGAGAGGAAAAACTGTTTTTT.

The chain is built from TRBV5-1 and TRBJ2-3, with no clear D. CDR3 size: 13 residues. Germline V CDR1 and CDR2: SGHRS, YFSETQ. V shed 2 bases and J shed 2 bases, with 6 bases lying between them. CDR3 protein: CASSLGFTDTQYF. CDR3 DNA: TGCGCCAGCAGCTTAGGATTCACAGATACGCAGTATTTT.

Only a few counts were recorded for this clone. The genes are TRBV18 and TRBJ1-5, with a possible D match to TRBD1 (6 bases). Germline lookup yields CDR1 KGHSH and CDR2 LQKENI. Trimming removed 3 bases at V and 8 bases at J, with 14 bases between. The CDR3 is 14 amino acids. The CDR3 loop reads CASSPGAIPEPQHF. In nucleotides, the CDR3 is TGTGCCAGCTCACCGGGGGCGATACCCGAGCCCCAGCATTTT.

The rearrangement joins TRBV4-1 to TRBJ2-5, with 8 positions matching TRBD1. Germline lookup yields CDR1 MGHRA and CDR2 YSYEKL. The CDR3 spans 15 residues. The V segment lost 5 bases and the J segment 5 bases; nucleotides outside the gene matches: 10. The CDR3 coding sequence is TGCGCCAGCAGCTTTGGACAGGGTGGGGCGGAGACCCAGTACTTC. It yields the protein CASSFGQGGAETQYF.

The V and J genes are TRBV6-9 and TRBJ2-3, with D tentatively TRBD1 (6 bases). V lost 9 bases, J lost 2 bases, and 9 bases lay in between. The germline gives CDR1 MNHGY, CDR2 SVAAGI. The CDR3 runs 12 residues. The CDR3 loop is CARDRHTDTQYF. In DNA, the CDR3 is TGTGCCAGGGACAGACACACAGATACGCAGTATTTT.

The V call is TRBV30, the J call TRBJ1-3; D remains unclear. V was shortened by 2 bases and J by 0 bases, with 8 bases between the two germline ends. Per the germline V gene, CDR1 is GTSNPN and CDR2 is SVGIG (reference sequence). The CDR3 runs to 14 residues. The CDR3 nucleotides read TGTGCCTGGAGTAGCGCTTACTCTGGAAACACCATATATTTT. Encoded protein: CAWSSAYSGNTIYF. The whole variable domain, remainder taken from reference TRBV30 and TRBJ1-3, is SQTIHQWPATLVQPVGSPLSLECTVEGTSNPNLYWYRQAAGRGLQLLFYSVGIGQISSEVPQNLSASRPQDRQFILSSKKLLLSDSGFYLCAWSSAYSGNTIYFGEGSWLTVV.

In its sample, this clone was seen a few times. This sample also contains other DNA sequences that code for the same CDR3. This rearrangement joins TRBV7-2 to TRBJ1-1, with D possibly matching TRBD1 (6 bases). This CDR3 spans 14 amino acids. V was clipped by 4 bases and J by 1 base, with 10 bases between them. Looked up from germline, CDR1 is SGHTA and CDR2 is FQGNSA. The CDR3 coding sequence is TGTGCCAGCAGCTCACAGGGTACGAACACTGAAGCTTTCTTT. It is translated as CASSSQGTNTEAFF.